These 16 T cell receptor beta chains share one sample of origin, sequenced in a study of chemoradiotherapy in HPV16-positive cancers. Here immunoSEQ multiplex PCR was the method, and the copy in TCRdb shows in-frame clones only, minus some. The sample lists some 25,000 clones, approximately 94% occurring once. The specimen was collected from a patient who underwent chemoradiotherapy. The receptors stem from a human donor with HPV-associated anogenital cancer.

This clone has just one count. The V gene is TRBV7-2, the J gene TRBJ2-5; D is unresolved. V was pared by 3 bases and J by 5 bases, with 10 bases between. The CDR3 is made up of 13 amino acids. CDR1 and CDR2 from the germline V gene are SGHTA and FQGNSA. As DNA, the CDR3 is TGTGCCAGCAGCTTTCGTATTCTCGAGACCCAGTACTTC. Its protein is CASSFRILETQYF.

The V gene is TRBV28, the J gene TRBJ1-4; 7 bases fit TRBD1. The CDR3 is 12 amino acids. CDR1 and CDR2 from the germline V gene are MDHEN and SYDVKM. The J segment lost 8 bases and the V segment lost 10 bases, leaving 7 bases of the junction unmatched. CDR3 residues: CATTGDGEKLFF. The CDR3 DNA follows: TGTGCCACTACAGGGGACGGCGAAAAACTGTTTTTT.

The V and J genes are TRBV6-6 and TRBJ2-3; D remains ambiguous. This CDR3 spans 12 amino acids. In germline, CDR1 is MNHNY, CDR2 SVGAGI (reference sequence). Trimming removed 7 bases at V and 1 base at J, with 6 bases between. The CDR3 DNA follows: TGTGCCAGCACCCCGGGCACAGATACGCAGTATTTT. This sequence encodes CASTPGTDTQYF.

The genes are TRBV2 and TRBJ2-7, with TRBD1 matching over 10 bases. From germline, CDR1 is SNHLY and CDR2 FYNNEI. CDR3 size: 15 residues. The ends lost 4 bases at V and 2 bases at J; junction bases unmatched: 5. The CDR3 sequence: CASSGTGGGTYEQYF. The CDR3 coding sequence is TGTGCCAGCAGTGGGACAGGGGGTGGAACCTACGAGCAGTACTTC.

The chain couples TRBV5-6 to TRBJ2-7; 10 bases match TRBD2. The germline gives CDR1 SGHDT, CDR2 YYEEEE. V shed 1 base and J 3 bases; nucleotides not matched to a gene: 1. This CDR3 is built from 14 residues. The CDR3 loop reads CASSLPSGSYEQYF. The CDR3 nucleotides read TGTGCCAGCAGCTTGCCTAGCGGGAGCTACGAGCAGTACTTC.

The genes are TRBV11-1 and TRBJ2-1; D possibly corresponds to TRBD2 (8 bases). Trimming left V 5 bases short and J 7 bases short, with 24 bases between. The CDR3 loop spans 17 amino acids. CDR1 and CDR2 (germline): SGHAT, FQDESV (reference sequence). The DNA for the CDR3 is TGTGCCAGCAGCCCCGGGGGGGCAGGGGGTCCGGTTAATGAGCAGTTCTTC. Translating gives CASSPGGAGGPVNEQFF.

This sequence joins TRBV5-5 and TRBJ2-1, with a weak D call TRBD2 (6 bases). The V end was cut by 5 bases, the J end by 9 bases, with 24 bases between. Germline assignment: CDR1 SGHKS and CDR2 YYEKEE (reference sequence). This CDR3 has 16 residues. CDR3 amino acids: CASRFLEGGSDSEQFF. Here the CDR3 DNA reads TGTGCCAGCAGGTTCCTAGAGGGAGGATCCGACAGTGAGCAGTTCTTC.

The CDR3 DNA sequence: TGTGCCAGCTCACCCCTTGGCGGGAGCACAGATACGCAGTATTTT. Protein: CASSPLGGSTDTQYF. This rearrangement joins TRBV18 to TRBJ2-3; maybe TRBD2 (5 bases). The length of the CDR3 is 15 residues. CDR1 is KGHSH and CDR2 is LQKENI in the germline V gene. Trimming removed 3 bases at V and 0 bases at J, with 10 bases between.

The rearrangement joins TRBV2 to TRBJ2-7; 8 bases fit TRBD1. CDR1 and CDR2 (germline): SNHLY, FYNNEI. The junction had 5 bases not matched to a gene; V was cut back by 3 bases and J by 4 bases. The CDR3 has 14 amino acids. In DNA, the CDR3 is TGTGCCAGCAGTGATCAGGGGGCGTCGTACGAGCAGTACTTC. Translating gives CASSDQGASYEQYF.

In DNA form, the CDR3 reads TGTGCCTGGAGTGTGCAACCGAACACTGAAGCTTTCTTT. Translating it yields CAWSVQPNTEAFF. The V call is TRBV30, the J call TRBJ1-1; no reliable D call. The germline V gene has CDR1 GTSNPN and CDR2 SVGIG (reference sequence). The CDR3 is 13 amino acids. The ends were cut back, 0 bases at V and 1 base at J, with 6 bases in the middle. The full variable domain, its missing parts supplied by reference TRBV30 and TRBJ1-1, is SQTIHQWPATLVQPVGSPLSLECTVEGTSNPNLYWYRQAAGRGLQLLFYSVGIGQISSEVPQNLSASRPQDRQFILSSKKLLLSDSGFYLCAWSVQPNTEAFFGQGTRLTVV.

In its sample, this clone was seen once. The CDR3 DNA sequence: TGTGCCAGCTCACCACGAGGGGGCTCAGGGGGTCTTTACGAGCAGTACTTC. It encodes CASSPRGGSGGLYEQYF. The chain has TRBV18 and TRBJ2-7; 7 bases line up with TRBD1. After removal of 1 base from V and 4 bases from J, the junction contained 13 bases not matched to a gene. CDR3 length equals 17 residues. Germline V CDR1 and CDR2: KGHSH, LQKENI. The full variable domain, rest sourced from reference TRBV18 and TRBJ2-7, is NAGVMQNPRHLVRRRGQEARLRCSPMKGHSHVYWYRQLPEEGLKFMVYLQKENIIDESGMPKERFSAEFPKEGPSILRIQQVVRGDSAAYFCASSPRGGSGGLYEQYFGPGTRLTVT.

The J gene is TRBJ2-5, the V gene TRBV12-5, with D perhaps assigned TRBD1 or TRBD2 (5 bases each). Trimming removed 0 bases at V and 2 bases at J, with 13 bases between. This CDR3 comprises 16 residues. Looked up from germline, CDR1 is LGHNT and CDR2 is FRNRAP. CDR3 amino acids: CASGLVTSGLQETQYF. DNA for the CDR3: TGTGCTAGTGGTTTGGTCACCTCGGGGCTTCAAGAGACCCAGTACTTC.

J is TRBJ2-2 and V is TRBV9, with TRBD1 matching 9 bases. The CDR3 runs to 14 residues. After removal of 0 bases from V and 6 bases from J, the junction contained 0 bases not matched to a gene. Germline V gene sequence: CDR1 SGDLS, CDR2 YYNGEE. The CDR3 loop reads CASSVGTGAGELFF. The CDR3 bases are TGTGCCAGCAGCGTAGGGACAGGGGCCGGGGAGCTGTTTTTT.

This chain joins TRBV18 and TRBJ2-7; D is undetermined. Germline CDR1 is KGHSH and CDR2 is LQKENI. The CDR3 sequence is 13 residues long. V was pared by 6 bases and J by 0 bases, with 9 bases between. In DNA form, the CDR3 reads TGTGCCAGCTCGCCCAGGAGCTCCTACGAGCAGTACTTC. This codes for CASSPRSSYEQYF.

This clone is a singleton in its sample. V usage is TRBV19 and J usage is TRBJ2-7; D is uncertain. This CDR3 region has 11 residues. Germline assignment: CDR1 LNHDA and CDR2 SQIVND (reference sequence). The ends were cut back, 10 bases at V and 9 bases at J, with 16 bases in the middle. The CDR3 loop reads CATADRLGQYF. The CDR3 DNA is TGTGCCACCGCGGACCGCTTAGGGCAGTACTTC.

V is TRBV4-1 and J is TRBJ1-2, with 8 bases matching TRBD1. The CDR3 contains 15 residues. With V trimmed by 3 bases and J by 5 bases, 8 bases remained unmatched. Germline lookup yields CDR1 MGHRA and CDR2 YSYEKL. The CDR3, as DNA: TGCGCCAGCAGCCAGCTAACAGGGGGTGTTTATGGCTACACCTTC. Translation gives CASSQLTGGVYGYTF.